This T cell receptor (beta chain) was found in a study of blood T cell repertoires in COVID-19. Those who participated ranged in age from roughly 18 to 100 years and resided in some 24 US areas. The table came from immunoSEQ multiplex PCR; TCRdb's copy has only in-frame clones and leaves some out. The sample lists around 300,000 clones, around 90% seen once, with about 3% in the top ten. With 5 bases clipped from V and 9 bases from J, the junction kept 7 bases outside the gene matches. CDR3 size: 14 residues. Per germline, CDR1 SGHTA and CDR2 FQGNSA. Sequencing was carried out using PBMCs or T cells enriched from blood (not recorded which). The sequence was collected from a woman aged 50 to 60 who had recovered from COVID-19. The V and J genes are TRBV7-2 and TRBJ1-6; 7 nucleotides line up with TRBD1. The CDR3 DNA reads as TGTGCCAGCAGCATCCGACAGGGACGTTCACCCCTCCACTTT. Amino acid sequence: CASSIRQGRSPLHF.